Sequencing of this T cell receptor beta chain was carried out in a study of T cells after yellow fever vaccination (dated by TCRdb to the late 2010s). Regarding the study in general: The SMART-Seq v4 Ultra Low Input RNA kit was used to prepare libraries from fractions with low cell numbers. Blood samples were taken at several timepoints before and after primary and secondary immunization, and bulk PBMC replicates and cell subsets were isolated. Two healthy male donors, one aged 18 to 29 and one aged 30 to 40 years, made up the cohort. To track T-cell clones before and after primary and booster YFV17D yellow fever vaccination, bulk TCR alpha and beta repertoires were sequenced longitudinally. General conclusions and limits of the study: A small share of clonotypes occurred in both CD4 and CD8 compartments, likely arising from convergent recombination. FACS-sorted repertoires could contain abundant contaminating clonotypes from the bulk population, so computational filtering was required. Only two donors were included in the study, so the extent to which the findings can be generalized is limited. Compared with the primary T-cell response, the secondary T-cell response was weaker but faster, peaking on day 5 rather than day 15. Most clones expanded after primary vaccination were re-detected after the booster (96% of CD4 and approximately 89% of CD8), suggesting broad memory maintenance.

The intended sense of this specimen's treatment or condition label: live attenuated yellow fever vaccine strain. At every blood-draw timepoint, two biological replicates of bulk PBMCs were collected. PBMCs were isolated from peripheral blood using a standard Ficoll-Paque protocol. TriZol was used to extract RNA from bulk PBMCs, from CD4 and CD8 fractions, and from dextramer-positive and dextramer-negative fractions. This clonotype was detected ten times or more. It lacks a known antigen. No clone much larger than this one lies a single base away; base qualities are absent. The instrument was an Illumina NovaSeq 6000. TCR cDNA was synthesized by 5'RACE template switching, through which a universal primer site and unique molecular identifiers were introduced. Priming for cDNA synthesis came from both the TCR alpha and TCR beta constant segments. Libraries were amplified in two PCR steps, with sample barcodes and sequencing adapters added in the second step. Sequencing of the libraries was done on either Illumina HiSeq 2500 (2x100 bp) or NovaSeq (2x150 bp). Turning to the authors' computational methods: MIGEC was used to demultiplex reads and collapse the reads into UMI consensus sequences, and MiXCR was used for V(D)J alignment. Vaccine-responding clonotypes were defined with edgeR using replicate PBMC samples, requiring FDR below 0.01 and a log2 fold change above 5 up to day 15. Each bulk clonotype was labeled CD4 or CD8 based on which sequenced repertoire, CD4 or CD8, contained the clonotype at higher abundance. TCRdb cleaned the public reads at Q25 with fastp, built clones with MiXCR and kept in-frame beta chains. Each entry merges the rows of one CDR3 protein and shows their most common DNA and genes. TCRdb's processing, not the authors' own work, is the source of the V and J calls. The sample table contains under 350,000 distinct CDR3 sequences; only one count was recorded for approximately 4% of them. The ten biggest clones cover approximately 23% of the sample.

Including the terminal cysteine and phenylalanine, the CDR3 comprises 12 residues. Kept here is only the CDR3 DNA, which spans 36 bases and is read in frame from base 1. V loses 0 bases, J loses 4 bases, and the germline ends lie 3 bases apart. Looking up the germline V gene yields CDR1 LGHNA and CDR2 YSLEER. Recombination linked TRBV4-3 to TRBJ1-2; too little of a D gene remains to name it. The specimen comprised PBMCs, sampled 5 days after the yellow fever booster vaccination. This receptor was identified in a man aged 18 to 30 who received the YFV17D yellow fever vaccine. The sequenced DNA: TGCGCCAGCAGCCAAGACAGCTATGGCTACACCTTC. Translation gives CASSQDSYGYTF.